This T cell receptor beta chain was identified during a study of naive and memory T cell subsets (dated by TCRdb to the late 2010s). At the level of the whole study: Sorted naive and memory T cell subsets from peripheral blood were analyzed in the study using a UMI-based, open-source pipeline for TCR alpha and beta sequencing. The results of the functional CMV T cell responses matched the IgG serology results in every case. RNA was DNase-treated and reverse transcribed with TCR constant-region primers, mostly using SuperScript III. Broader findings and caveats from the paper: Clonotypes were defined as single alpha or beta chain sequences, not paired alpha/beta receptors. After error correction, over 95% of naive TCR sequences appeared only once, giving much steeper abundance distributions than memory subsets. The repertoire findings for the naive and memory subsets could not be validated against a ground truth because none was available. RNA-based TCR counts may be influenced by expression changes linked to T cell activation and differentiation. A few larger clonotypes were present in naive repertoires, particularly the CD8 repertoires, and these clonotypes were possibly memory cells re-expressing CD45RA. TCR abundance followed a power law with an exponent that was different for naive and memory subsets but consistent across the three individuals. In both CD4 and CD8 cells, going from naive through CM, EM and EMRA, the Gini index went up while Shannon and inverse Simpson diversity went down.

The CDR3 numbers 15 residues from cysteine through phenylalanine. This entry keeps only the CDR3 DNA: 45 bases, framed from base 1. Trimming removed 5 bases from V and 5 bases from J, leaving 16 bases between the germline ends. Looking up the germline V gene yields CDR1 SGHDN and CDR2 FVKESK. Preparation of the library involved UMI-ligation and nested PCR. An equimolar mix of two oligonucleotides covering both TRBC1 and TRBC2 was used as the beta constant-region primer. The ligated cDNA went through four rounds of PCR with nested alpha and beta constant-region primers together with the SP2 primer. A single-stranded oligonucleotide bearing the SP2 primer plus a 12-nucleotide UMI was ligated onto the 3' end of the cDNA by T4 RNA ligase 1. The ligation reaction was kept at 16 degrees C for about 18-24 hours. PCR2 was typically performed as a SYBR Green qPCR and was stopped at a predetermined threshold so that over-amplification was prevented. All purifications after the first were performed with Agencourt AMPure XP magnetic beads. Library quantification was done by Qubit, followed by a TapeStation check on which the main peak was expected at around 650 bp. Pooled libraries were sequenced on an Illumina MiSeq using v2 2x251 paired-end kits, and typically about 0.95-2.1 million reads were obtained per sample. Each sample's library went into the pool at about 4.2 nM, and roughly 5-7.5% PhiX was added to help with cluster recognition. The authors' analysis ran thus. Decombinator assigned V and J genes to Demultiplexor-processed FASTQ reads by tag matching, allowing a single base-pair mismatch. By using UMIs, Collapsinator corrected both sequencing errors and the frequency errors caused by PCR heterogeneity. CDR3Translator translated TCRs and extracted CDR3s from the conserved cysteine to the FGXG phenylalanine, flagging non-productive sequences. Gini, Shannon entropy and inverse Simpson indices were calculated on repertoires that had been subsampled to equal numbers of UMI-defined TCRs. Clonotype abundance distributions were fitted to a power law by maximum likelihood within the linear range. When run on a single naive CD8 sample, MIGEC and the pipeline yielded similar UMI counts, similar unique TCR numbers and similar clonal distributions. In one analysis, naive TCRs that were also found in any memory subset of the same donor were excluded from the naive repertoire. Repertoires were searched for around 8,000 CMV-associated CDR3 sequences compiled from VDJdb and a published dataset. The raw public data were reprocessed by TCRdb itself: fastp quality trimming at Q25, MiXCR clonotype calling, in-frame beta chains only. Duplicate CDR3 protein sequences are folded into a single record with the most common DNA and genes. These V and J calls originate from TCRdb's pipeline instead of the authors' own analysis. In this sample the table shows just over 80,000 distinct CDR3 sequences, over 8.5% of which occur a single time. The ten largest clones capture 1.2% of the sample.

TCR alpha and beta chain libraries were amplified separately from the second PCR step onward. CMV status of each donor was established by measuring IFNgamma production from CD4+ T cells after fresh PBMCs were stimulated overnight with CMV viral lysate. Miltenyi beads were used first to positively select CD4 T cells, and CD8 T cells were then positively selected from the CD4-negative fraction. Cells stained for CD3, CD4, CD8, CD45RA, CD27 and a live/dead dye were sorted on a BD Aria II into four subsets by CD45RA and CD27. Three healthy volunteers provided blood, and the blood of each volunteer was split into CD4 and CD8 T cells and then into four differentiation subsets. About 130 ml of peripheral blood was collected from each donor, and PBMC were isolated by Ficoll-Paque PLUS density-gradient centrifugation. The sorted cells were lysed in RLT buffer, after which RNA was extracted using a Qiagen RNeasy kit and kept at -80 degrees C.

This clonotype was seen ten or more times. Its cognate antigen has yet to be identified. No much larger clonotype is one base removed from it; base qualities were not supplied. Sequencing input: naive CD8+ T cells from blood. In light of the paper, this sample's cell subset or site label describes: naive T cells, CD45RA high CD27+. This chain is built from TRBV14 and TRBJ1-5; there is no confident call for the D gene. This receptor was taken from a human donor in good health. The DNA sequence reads TGTGCCAGCAGCTCACCACTGAAATCCGATCAGCCCCAGCATTTT. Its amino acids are CASSSPLKSDQPQHF.